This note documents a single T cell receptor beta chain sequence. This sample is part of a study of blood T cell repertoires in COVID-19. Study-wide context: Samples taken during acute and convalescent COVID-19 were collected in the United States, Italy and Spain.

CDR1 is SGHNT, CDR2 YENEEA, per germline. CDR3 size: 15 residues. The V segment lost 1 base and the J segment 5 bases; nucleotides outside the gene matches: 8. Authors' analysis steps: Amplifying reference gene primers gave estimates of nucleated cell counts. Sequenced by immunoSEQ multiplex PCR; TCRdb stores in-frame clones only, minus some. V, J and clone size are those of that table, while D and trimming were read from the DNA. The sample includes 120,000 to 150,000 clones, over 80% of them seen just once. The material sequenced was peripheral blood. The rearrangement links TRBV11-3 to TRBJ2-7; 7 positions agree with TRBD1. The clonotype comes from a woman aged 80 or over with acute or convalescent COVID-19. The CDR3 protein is CASSLGLTGQDEQYF. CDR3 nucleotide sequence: TGTGCCAGCAGCTTAGGACTGACAGGGCAGGACGAGCAGTACTTC.